The 6 T cell receptor beta chains below all came from one sample that was sequenced in a study of STAT3 mutations in large granular lymphocyte leukemia. Findings and caveats of the study: Every T-cell large granular lymphocyte leukemia patient had at least one immunodominant TCR beta clonotype.

For these TCRs, the target antigens are not known. Assay: immunoSEQ multiplex PCR; the TCRdb copy retains only in-frame clones and omits some. The sample has more than 10,000 clones; under 95% are singletons. The source material was peripheral blood mononuclear cells. These receptors came from a man aged 35 to 55 with T-cell large granular lymphocyte leukemia. Some clones in this sample may be carry-over from other donors' samples.

The V gene is TRBV5-5, the J gene TRBJ1-6, with TRBD1 matching 8 bases. The V and J ends lost 2 bases and 8 bases, in that order; junction bases with no gene match: 18. The CDR3 spans 19 residues. Germline V gene lookup returns CDR1 SGHKS and CDR2 YYEKEE (reference sequence). CDR3 protein: CASSFQLTGAGGWDSPLHF. The CDR3 region has the DNA TGTGCCAGCAGCTTTCAATTGACAGGGGCCGGAGGTTGGGATTCACCCCTCCACTTT.

The J gene is TRBJ2-3, the V gene TRBV30, with D possibly being TRBD1 or TRBD2 (5 bases each). Germline assignment: CDR1 GTSNPN and CDR2 SVGIG (reference sequence). Trimming left V 0 bases short and J 5 bases short, with 6 bases between. The CDR3 is 12 amino acids. The CDR3 DNA is TGTGCCTGGAGTGTTGGGGGAGATACGCAGTATTTT. Translating gives CAWSVGGDTQYF.

The chain couples TRBV29-1 to TRBJ2-5; TRBD2 is a possible D gene (5 bases). The CDR3 runs 13 residues. Per germline, CDR1 SQVTM and CDR2 ANQGSEA. V lost 1 base to trimming and J lost 5 bases, with 11 bases between them. CDR3 residues: CSVEGGIRETQYF. CDR3 nucleotide sequence: TGCAGCGTTGAAGGAGGGATTAGGGAGACCCAGTACTTC.

This clone showed up just once. V and J are TRBV9 and TRBJ1-5; a weak D match, TRBD1 (5 bases). The CDR3 sequence is 14 residues long. V lost 3 bases to trimming and J lost 6 bases, with 13 bases between them. Germline V gene sequence: CDR1 SGDLS, CDR2 YYNGEE. The CDR3 DNA sequence: TGTGCCAGCAGCGCGCAGGGAAGTGGTCAGCCCCAGCATTTT. As protein: CASSAQGSGQPQHF.

The chain links TRBV6-5 to TRBJ2-1, with no clear D. Germline V lookup: CDR1 MNHEY, CDR2 SVGAGI. CDR3 length: 12 amino acids. Trimming shortened V by 7 bases and J by 4 bases, and 8 bases separated the two germline ends. The CDR3 spells CASKTNYNEQFF. For the CDR3, the DNA is TGTGCCAGCAAGACGAATTACAATGAGCAGTTCTTC.

This sequence joins TRBV10-3 and TRBJ1-5; D ambiguous. The CDR3 length is 14 residues. The V end was cut by 6 bases, the J end by 5 bases, with 14 bases between. CDR1 is ENHRY, CDR2 SYGVKD, per germline. This CDR3 is CAIRERQGDQPQHF. The CDR3 DNA sequence: TGTGCCATCAGGGAAAGACAAGGTGATCAGCCCCAGCATTTT.